This T cell receptor beta chain was sequenced in a study of shared clonotypes between healthy human individuals. Study-level results: Among donors, sharing of clonotypes was expected to be affected by sequencing depth. Estimated richness values were generally larger in naive subsets than in memory subsets.

About this clone itself: Its antigen remains unidentified.

Method: immunoSEQ multiplex PCR; TCRdb's copy keeps in-frame clones and lacks some. Among over 2 million clones listed, over 85% were seen once. CDR1 and CDR2 (germline): SGHRS, YFSETQ. V dropped 4 bases and J dropped 1; count of bases not matched to a gene: 4. The CDR3 contains 15 residues. The naive CD8 subset, CD45RO-negative cells positively selected for CCR7, excluded terminally differentiated effector memory CD45RA+ cells. The chain joins TRBV5-1 to TRBJ2-3; TRBD1 matches 9 bases. The material sequenced was naive CD8+ T cells sorted from blood. This sequence originates from a man between 18 and 29 years old in good health. The CDR3 DNA is TGCGCCAGCAGCCCCTGGACAGGGGGCACAGATACGCAGTATTTT. Translating gives CASSPWTGGTDTQYF.